Each of the 3 T cell receptor beta chains below was sequenced from the same sample in a study of T cells in Graves' hyperthyroidism and ophthalmopathy. Amplified regions were TCR beta CDR3 sequences from RNA transcripts. First-round RT-PCR with HTBI primers amplified the TCR CDR3 region. Using its own MiXCR run on the multiplex PCR reads, TCRdb lists one record per CDR3 protein. The sample has hundreds of thousands of distinct CDR3 sequences, about 14% seen once. Sequences were obtained from blood. These receptor sequences come from a young woman with Graves' hyperthyroidism.

With regard to this clonotype: At one end the junction does not follow the germline gene, possibly because of a read error. V and J are TRBV12-3 or TRBV12-4 and TRBJ2-7, with D possibly TRBD2 on 5 matching bases. This CDR3 contains 15 residues. CDR3 region: CASLPPRTFFYGQYF. The CDR3 bases are TGTGCCAGCTTACCCCCCAGGACTTTTTTCTACGGGCAGTACTTC.

This clonotype was picked up many times. The chain links TRBV3-1 to TRBJ2-1, with a weak D call TRBD1 (6 bases). Per germline, CDR1 LGHDT and CDR2 YNNKEL (reference sequence). Trimming took off 7 bases at V and 7 bases at J, with 23 bases between the two ends. This CDR3 has 16 amino acids. CDR3 protein: CASKTRIGTGKNEQFF. The CDR3 DNA follows: TGTGCCAGCAAAACCCGGATAGGAACAGGGAAAAATGAGCAGTTCTTC.

The chain joins TRBV9 to TRBJ2-7; TRBD2 matches 7 bases. The ends lost 4 bases at V and 4 bases at J; junction bases unmatched: 11. This CDR3 is built from 15 residues. Germline V lookup: CDR1 SGDLS, CDR2 YYNGEE. CDR3 sequence reads: CASSSAGGRAYEQYF. CDR3 in DNA: TGTGCCAGCAGCTCAGCGGGCGGGAGAGCTTACGAGCAGTACTTC.